The TCR beta chain under discussion was sequenced for a study of OX40 agonist ivuxolimab in advanced cancers. TCRdb keeps only in-frame clones here, not all; method: immunoSEQ multiplex PCR. Found here are tens of thousands of clones, approximately 94% of them singletons; the top ten hold about 2.4%. Looked up from germline, CDR1 is WSHSY and CDR2 is SAAADI. This CDR3 has 14 amino acids. V dropped 3 bases and J dropped 8 bases, with 16 bases sitting between them. V gene TRBV10-2 combines with J gene TRBJ1-2; D remains unclear. The sequence was collected from an adult with an advanced solid tumor such as melanoma, head and neck, liver or kidney cancer. The specimen comprised CD4+ or CD8+ T cells sorted from blood, sampled in a trial of the OX40 agonist ivuxolimab. The CDR3 bases are TGCGCCAGCAGTGAAAGCCGGGCAAGGGTAGGCTACACCTTC. Protein: CASSESRARVGYTF.